This T cell receptor beta chain stems from a study of control samples from healthy donors and cancer patients. Germline CDR1 LNHDA, CDR2 SQIVND (reference sequence). V lost 4 bases to trimming and J lost 1 base, with 13 bases between them. The CDR3 totals 16 residues. This table comes from immunoSEQ multiplex PCR, and its TCRdb copy is limited to in-frame clones, with some not included. The sample lists 150,000 to 200,000 clones, approximately 96% occurring once. The J gene is TRBJ2-2, the V gene TRBV19; D might be TRBD1 (6 bases). Specimen: blood. The source is a woman younger than 45 in good health. The CDR3 DNA sequence: TGTGCCAGTAGTAGAACAGGACAGATGAACACCGGGGAGCTGTTTTTT. Translation gives CASSRTGQMNTGELFF.